The 27 T cell receptor beta chains given below trace back to one sample, sequenced in a study of blood T cell repertoires in COVID-19. Sequencing was performed with immunoSEQ multiplex PCR; in TCRdb, only in-frame clones are kept and a portion is missing. The sample contains under 300,000 clones, about 90% of which appear only once. What was sequenced was peripheral blood. Receptors originate from a man in his 60s who had recovered from COVID-19.

This sequence joins TRBV18 and TRBJ2-3, with a weak D call TRBD2 (6 bases). From germline, CDR1 is KGHSH and CDR2 LQKENI. V was cut by 3 bases and J by 1 base, with 11 bases left in between. The CDR3 has 15 residues. This CDR3 is CASSPLTGGTDTQYF. The CDR3 DNA sequence: TGTGCCAGCTCACCGTTAACGGGGGGCACAGATACGCAGTATTTT.

This chain connects TRBV19 to TRBJ1-1; no clear D gene. Trimming removed 7 bases at V and 3 bases at J, with 12 bases between. The V gene's germline CDR1 is LNHDA and CDR2 SQIVND (reference sequence). The CDR3 has 13 residues. The CDR3 loop reads CASNDLADTEAFF. The CDR3, as DNA: TGTGCCAGTAACGATCTTGCGGACACTGAAGCTTTCTTT.

This clone occurred a few times. The chain has TRBV27 and TRBJ2-2, with D tentatively TRBD1 (5 bases). The germline V gene has CDR1 MNHEY and CDR2 SMNVEV (reference sequence). Trimming stripped 2 bases from V and 6 bases from J, with 13 bases between. There are 15 residues in the CDR3. The CDR3 here is CASSLSAGWAGELFF. CDR3 nucleotide sequence: TGTGCCAGCAGTTTAAGCGCAGGGTGGGCCGGGGAGCTGTTTTTT.

The chain employs TRBV5-8 and TRBJ2-1; 10 nucleotides agree with TRBD2. Germline assignment: CDR1 SGHTS and CDR2 YDEGEE. This CDR3 spans 14 amino acids. After removal of 5 bases from V and 3 bases from J, the junction contained 2 bases not matched to a gene. Here the CDR3 reads CASRQRGGYNEQFF. CDR3 coding DNA: TGTGCCAGCAGACAGCGGGGGGGCTACAATGAGCAGTTCTTC.

V is TRBV6-4 and J is TRBJ2-7, with D perhaps matching TRBD1 (6 bases). CDR3 length: 15 amino acids. The V end lost 4 bases, the J end lost 7 bases, and 20 bases lay between the germline ends. Per germline, CDR1 MRHNA and CDR2 SNTAGT. The CDR3 reads CASSVAQGRVREQYV. The CDR3 nucleotides read TGTGCCAGCAGTGTGGCACAGGGACGGGTTCGGGAGCAGTACGTC.

J is TRBJ2-2 and V is TRBV3-1 (or the pseudogene TRBV3-2); TRBD2 matches at 11 bases. V dropped 4 bases and J dropped 8; count of bases not matched to a gene: 9. This CDR3 contains 16 residues. Per germline, CDR1 LGHDT and CDR2 YNNKEL (reference sequence). The CDR3 DNA reads TGTGCCAGCAGCCGACCCGGGACTAGCGGATATGGGGAGCTGTTTTTT. Translated: CASSRPGTSGYGELFF.

Only a few counts were recorded for this clone. The V call is TRBV19, the J call TRBJ2-6; D not certain. The germline V gene has CDR1 LNHDA and CDR2 SQIVND (reference sequence). The CDR3 spans 16 residues. Between the trimmed V and J ends, which lost 6 bases and 0 bases, there was a span of 12 bases. CDR3 region: CASRASPNSGANVLTF. In DNA form, the CDR3 reads TGTGCCAGTAGGGCCTCTCCCAACTCTGGGGCCAACGTCCTGACTTTC.

The V call is TRBV9, the J call TRBJ2-5; D perhaps matches TRBD1 (5 bases). Germline CDR1 reads SGDLS; CDR2 reads YYNGEE. Trimming took off 4 bases at V and 0 bases at J, with 16 bases between the two ends. This CDR3 contains 16 residues. For the CDR3, the DNA is TGTGCCAGCAGCAAAACAGGCCTAAATGACCAAGAGACCCAGTACTTC. Translated, it gives CASSKTGLNDQETQYF.

The chain couples TRBV6-5 to TRBJ2-5, with TRBD2 matching over 11 bases. The germline V gene has CDR1 MNHEY and CDR2 SVGAGI. The CDR3 has 15 residues. Trimming at V came to 8 bases and at J to 1 base, leaving 6 bases not matched to a gene. The CDR3 nucleotides are TGTGCCAGCGTCTCTAGCGGGGGGAGCCAAGAGACCCAGTACTTC. Its protein product is CASVSSGGSQETQYF.

This clone was picked up a small number of times. The genes are TRBV4-2 and TRBJ2-5; tentative D call: TRBD2 (7 bases). Trimming took 0 bases from V and 2 from J, leaving 16 bases between them. There are 17 residues in the CDR3. Per the germline V gene, CDR1 is LGHNA and CDR2 is YNFKEQ. In nucleotides, the CDR3 is TGTGCCAGCAGCCAAGATGGGAGGGGGGCCTTTCAAGAGACCCAGTACTTC. This encodes CASSQDGRGAFQETQYF.

The CDR3 is CASSPAGGPDTQYF. CDR3 bases: TGTGCCAGCAGCCCCGCGGGGGGGCCTGATACGCAGTATTTT. V and J are TRBV3-1 (or the pseudogene TRBV3-2) and TRBJ2-3, with 9 nucleotides matching TRBD2. V shed 4 bases and J 6 bases; nucleotides not matched to a gene: 5. The CDR3 consists of 14 residues. Germline V lookup: CDR1 LGHDT, CDR2 YNNKEL (reference sequence).

CDR3 region: CASILSGGVGEQFF. The CDR3 nucleotides read TGTGCCAGCATACTCAGCGGGGGGGTGGGTGAGCAGTTCTTC. This sequence joins TRBV3-1 (or the pseudogene TRBV3-2) and TRBJ2-1; TRBD2 matches at 10 bases. Germline trimming cut 7 bases from V and 9 bases from J; bases unmatched to any gene: 9. This CDR3 is 14 amino acids long. Germline-derived CDR1 and CDR2 are LGHDT and YNNKEL (reference sequence).

V gene TRBV7-9 combines with J gene TRBJ2-2, with a possible D match to TRBD2 (5 bases). The germline V and J ends were trimmed by 1 base and 3 bases, with 12 bases remaining between them. The CDR3 is 16 residues long. Germline lookup yields CDR1 SEHNR and CDR2 FQNEAQ (reference sequence). DNA for the CDR3: TGTGCCAGCAGCTTAGGAGGCTCCGGGGACACCGGGGAGCTGTTTTTT. Translating it yields CASSLGGSGDTGELFF.

This chain uses TRBV20-1 with TRBJ2-7; TRBD1 agrees at 9 bases. CDR1 and CDR2 (germline): DFQATT, SNEGSKA (reference sequence). This CDR3 is built from 15 residues. The J segment lost 2 bases and the V segment lost 3 bases, leaving 8 bases of the junction unmatched. The CDR3 spells CSASPGQGYTYEQYF. The CDR3, as DNA: TGCAGTGCTAGTCCGGGACAGGGTTACACCTACGAGCAGTACTTC.

This clone was observed a handful of times. The CDR3 sequence is CAWATASNQPQHF. The CDR3 bases are TGTGCCTGGGCGACAGCTAGCAATCAGCCCCAGCATTTT. This chain joins TRBV30 and TRBJ1-5; maybe TRBD1 (5 bases). The CDR3 has 13 amino acids. Germline-derived CDR1 and CDR2 are GTSNPN and SVGIG (reference sequence). Between the trimmed V and J ends, which lost 5 bases and 0 bases, there was a span of 8 bases.

The chain has TRBV6-5 and TRBJ2-2; the D gene is possibly TRBD2 (6 bases). The CDR3 covers 15 residues. The germline V gene encodes CDR1 MNHEY and CDR2 SVGAGI. V was trimmed by 7 bases and J by 2 bases, leaving 14 bases between them. For the CDR3, the DNA is TGTGCCAGCATTCGCCCCGGGAGTAACACCGGGGAGCTGTTTTTT. Translated: CASIRPGSNTGELFF.

The J gene is TRBJ2-5, the V gene TRBV7-2; the match to TRBD1 covers 11 bases. CDR1 and CDR2 from the germline V gene are SGHTA and FQGNSA. V lost 1 base to trimming and J lost 0 bases; unmatched junction nucleotides: 4. The CDR3 consists of 17 residues. CDR3: CASSLVRDRGYQETQYF. The CDR3 coding sequence is TGTGCCAGCAGCTTAGTGAGGGACAGGGGGTACCAAGAGACCCAGTACTTC.

V is TRBV6-5 and J is TRBJ1-5, with D possibly matching TRBD1 (5 bases). This CDR3 comprises 14 residues. The germline gives CDR1 MNHEY, CDR2 SVGAGI. Trimming left V 8 bases short and J 4 bases short, with 15 bases between. The CDR3 DNA follows: TGTGCCAGCGAGGGACTCCTCTCGAATCAGCCCCAGCATTTT. It encodes CASEGLLSNQPQHF.

This rearrangement joins TRBV11-2 to TRBJ2-1, with 9 bases fitting TRBD2. With V trimmed by 11 bases and J by 7 bases, 15 bases remained unmatched. There are 15 residues in the CDR3. Germline CDR1 is SGHAT and CDR2 is FQNNGV. CDR3 in amino acids: CASQKTSGIGNEQFF. DNA for the CDR3: TGTGCCTCTCAAAAGACTAGCGGAATTGGGAATGAGCAGTTCTTC.

This rearrangement joins TRBV11-2 to TRBJ2-1; 8 nucleotides line up with TRBD1. CDR3 length: 15 residues. Germline-derived CDR1 and CDR2 are SGHAT and FQNNGV. V trimming: 7 bases; J trimming: 0 bases; junction bases outside the gene matches: 5. The CDR3 coding sequence is TGTGCCAGCACCCCCGGGACAGGCTCCTACAATGAGCAGTTCTTC. This translates into CASTPGTGSYNEQFF.

The genes are TRBV2 and TRBJ1-3, with unresolved D. This CDR3 contains 14 residues. Germline V lookup: CDR1 SNHLY, CDR2 FYNNEI. The ends were cut back, 6 bases at V and 4 bases at J, with 13 bases in the middle. The CDR3 loop reads CASSAGLAGNTIYF. CDR3 coding DNA: TGTGCCAGCAGCGCTGGGCTGGCCGGAAACACCATATATTTT.

This clone came up once. The chain joins TRBV4-1 to TRBJ2-3; 9 positions match TRBD1. The CDR3 consists of 17 residues. CDR1 and CDR2 from the germline V gene are MGHRA and YSYEKL. The junction had 9 bases not matched to a gene; V was cut back by 3 bases and J by 2 bases. CDR3 amino acids: CASSQNGQGISTDTQYF. The DNA for the CDR3 is TGCGCCAGCAGCCAGAATGGACAGGGGATCTCCACAGATACGCAGTATTTT.

The chain is built from TRBV5-8 and TRBJ2-3, with no clear D. Trimming shortened V by 0 bases and J by 0 bases, and 2 bases separated the two germline ends. Germline V gene lookup returns CDR1 SGHTS and CDR2 YDEGEE. The CDR3 spans 13 residues. The CDR3 protein is CASSLASTDTQYF. DNA of the CDR3: TGTGCCAGCAGCTTGGCTAGCACAGATACGCAGTATTTT.

J is TRBJ1-1 and V is TRBV5-4, with TRBD1 as a possible D gene (6 bases). CDR3 length equals 14 residues. The V end lost 0 bases, the J end lost 4 bases, and 10 bases lay between the germline ends. The germline CDR1 and CDR2 sequences are SGHNT and YYREEE (reference sequence). The CDR3 DNA reads TGTGCCAGCAGCTTGGGGGGGCATCTCACTGAAGCTTTCTTT. Its translation is CASSLGGHLTEAFF.

This clone occurred once. This chain uses TRBV25-1 with TRBJ2-2, with TRBD2 matching 10 bases. There are 15 residues in the CDR3. With 5 bases clipped from V and 6 bases from J, the junction kept 6 bases outside the gene matches. Looked up from germline, CDR1 is MGHDK and CDR2 is SYGVNS. The CDR3 is CASSLAGGPPGELFF. CDR3 in DNA: TGTGCCAGCAGTTTAGCGGGGGGCCCCCCCGGGGAGCTGTTTTTT.

This rearrangement joins TRBV5-1 to TRBJ2-2; possibly TRBD2 for D (6 bases). Trimming left V 7 bases short and J 5 bases short, with 12 bases between. This CDR3 spans 13 amino acids. Germline values: CDR1 SGHRS, CDR2 YFSETQ. The chain's CDR3 is CASQEGRTGELFF. DNA of the CDR3: TGCGCCAGCCAGGAGGGGAGGACCGGGGAGCTGTTTTTT.

This clone was seen more than once but under ten times. The chain has TRBV2 and TRBJ1-2; 10 bases agree with TRBD1. The germline gives CDR1 SNHLY, CDR2 FYNNEI. This CDR3 is built from 14 residues. V dropped 8 bases and J dropped 7; count of bases not matched to a gene: 10. CDR3 loop: CASLIEGQGSGYTF. CDR3 nucleotide sequence: TGTGCCAGCCTGATTGAGGGACAGGGGAGTGGCTACACCTTC.